The sequence of this T cell receptor (beta chain) was determined in a study of T cells in Graves' hyperthyroidism and ophthalmopathy (dated by TCRdb to the late 2010s). Some background on the complete study: Peripheral blood was collected at initial diagnosis, before any treatment. Prospective prediction of ophthalmopathy was tested in an independent validation cohort of fewer than 20 hyperthyroidism patients and some 17 patients who later progressed to ophthalmopathy. After sampling, hyperthyroidism patients received methimazole starting at 30 mg daily, and ophthalmopathy patients received high-dose intravenous methylprednisolone. TCR Vbeta CDR3 sequencing of 135 peripheral blood samples (roughly 41 ophthalmopathy, 75 to 85 hyperthyroidism and roughly 17 progressor patients) is reported in the paper. The study also compared thyroid tissue and blood T-cell repertoires from several Graves' hyperthyroidism patients. The 100 discovery patients were divided at random into training and test sets in a 7:3 ratio. TCR V-J signatures able to tell the groups apart were searched for in a discovery cohort of 90 to 100 patients, of whom around 42 had Graves' ophthalmopathy and 55 to 60 had stable Graves' hyperthyroidism.

On the study overall, not on this receptor specifically: A 13 V-J signature model separated ophthalmopathy from stable hyperthyroidism, with 87.88% sensitivity and 81.08% specificity in cross-validation and 80%/75% in testing. Blood samples also contained most of the expanded thyroid clonotypes (frequency above 0.001), which suggests that blood repertoires may reflect thyroid immune responses. During validation, the model predicted progression to ophthalmopathy a median of roughly six months ahead of onset, with around 70% sensitivity and 72.22% specificity. No statistical method was used to fix the sample size in advance, and group allocation was not hidden from the investigators.

The TCR beta CDR3 regions were amplified from the RNA transcripts. The TCR CDR3 was subjected to a first round of RT-PCR using the HTBI primer set and the Qiagen OneStep RT-PCR kit. A second multiplex PCR round built the libraries, followed by size selection and purification. Paired-end sequencing of the libraries was performed with 100 bp reads on an Illumina HiSeq2000. Concerning the study's data processing: SOAPnuke was used to process the raw data, throwing out any read that contained adapters or uncalled bases, had a mean Phred below 15, or lacked an exact constant-primer or identifier match. High-quality paired reads were merged with COPE v1.2.5, and unique nucleotide sequences were defined as clonotypes. MiTCR v1.1 was used to align the clonotypes against IMGT TRBV, TRBD and TRBJ reference segments. The analysis was restricted to V-J combinations with a frequency above 0.0001, which together covered around 99% of the repertoires. The TCS score was defined as the ratio of F50 (clonal expansion) to E x V (chaos), calculated using BLOSUM62-based TCRdist between CDR3 peptides within each V-J. Welch's t-statistics and random forest reduced several hundred V-J features to about 13, which were used in a naive Bayes classifier (R e1071). TCRdb cleaned the public reads at Q25 with fastp, built clones with MiXCR and kept in-frame beta chains. Rows with one shared CDR3 protein collapse into an entry with the most common genes and DNA. Here the V and J calls rest on TCRdb's processing, not on the authors' analysis. Recorded for this sample are about 480,000 distinct CDR3 sequences; under 15% of them occurred a single time. 15% to 20% of the sample lies in the top ten.

A patient counted as having stable Graves' hyperthyroidism if no progression to ophthalmopathy occurred over 18 months of follow-up. Hyperthyroidism patients were aged 18 to 65 years and newly diagnosed, with disease duration of less than 2 months. The study excluded patients with uncontrolled infections, other autoimmune diseases, pregnancy or lactation. Diagnoses were established on the basis of clinical symptoms, serum thyroxine and TRAb, thyroid ultrasound, and orbital computed tomography. PBMCs were separated from about 10 ml of fresh peripheral blood using Ficoll-Paque density gradient centrifugation. Total RNA was extracted using Trizol reagent, and RNA quality was assessed on an Agilent 2100 Bioanalyzer. CDR1 SEHNR and CDR2 FQNEAQ are derived from the germline V gene (reference sequence). Compared with germline, V lacks 5 bases and J lacks 4 bases; bases without a gene match: 8. The CDR3 holds 16 amino acids from the cysteine to the phenylalanine. The only DNA kept is the CDR3, 48 bases in frame from the first base.

About this clonotype: Its antigen remains unidentified. One base away there is no much larger clone; base qualities are not given.

The sequenced sample was blood. The receptor chain draws on TRBV7-9 and TRBJ2-7, with TRBD2 identical over 13 junction bases. The receptor's source is a young woman with Graves' hyperthyroidism. The DNA reads as follows: TGTGCCAGCAGCGCACGGACTAGCGGGAGTAAGTACGAGCAGTACTTC. The resulting protein is CASSARTSGSKYEQYF.